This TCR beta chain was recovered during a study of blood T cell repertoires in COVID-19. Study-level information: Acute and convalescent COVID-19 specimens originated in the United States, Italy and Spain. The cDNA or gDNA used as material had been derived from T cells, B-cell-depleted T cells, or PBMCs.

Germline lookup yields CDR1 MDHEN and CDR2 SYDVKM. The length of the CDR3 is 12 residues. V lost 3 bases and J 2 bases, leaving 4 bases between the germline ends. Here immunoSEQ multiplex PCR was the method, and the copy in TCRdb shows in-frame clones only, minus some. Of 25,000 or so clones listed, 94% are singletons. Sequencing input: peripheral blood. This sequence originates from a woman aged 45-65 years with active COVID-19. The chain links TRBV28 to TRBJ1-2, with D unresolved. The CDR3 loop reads CASSFSNYGYTF. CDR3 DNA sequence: TGTGCCAGCAGTTTCTCGAACTATGGCTACACCTTC.